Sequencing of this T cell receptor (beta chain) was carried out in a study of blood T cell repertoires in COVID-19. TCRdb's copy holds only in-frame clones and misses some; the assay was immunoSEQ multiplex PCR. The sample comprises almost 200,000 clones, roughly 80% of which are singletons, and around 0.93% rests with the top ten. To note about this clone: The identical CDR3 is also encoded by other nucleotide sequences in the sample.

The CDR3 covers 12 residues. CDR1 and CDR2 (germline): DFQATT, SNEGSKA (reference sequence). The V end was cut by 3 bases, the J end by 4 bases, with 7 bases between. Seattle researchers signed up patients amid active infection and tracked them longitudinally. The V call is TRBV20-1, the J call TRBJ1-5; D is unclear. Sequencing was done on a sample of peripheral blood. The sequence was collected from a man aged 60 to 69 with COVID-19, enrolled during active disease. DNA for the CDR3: TGCAGTGCTAGTAGAGGGAATCAGCCCCAGCATTTT. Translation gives CSASRGNQPQHF.